This passage covers 20 T cell receptor beta chains from one sample sequenced in a study of neurological immune-mediated disorders (dated by TCRdb to between 2018 and 2021). The library was prepared using 5' RACE. These reads were obtained on an Illumina HiSeq 2500. TCRdb redid the processing of the public reads, applying fastp at Q25 and MiXCR, and retained in-frame beta chains. Entries that share a CDR3 protein sequence are merged under the most common genes and DNA. The sample table shows roughly 23,000 distinct CDR3 sequences, and 8.5% to 12% are seen once. The biggest ten clones account for less than 25% of the sample. The sequenced sample consisted of PBMCs. All receptors derive from a woman aged 60 to 75 with HTLV-1-associated myelopathy (HAM/TSP).

The rearrangement uses TRBV20-1 and TRBJ2-3, with 10 bases lining up with TRBD2. The CDR3 is made up of 14 amino acids. Germline CDR1 DFQATT, CDR2 SNEGSKA (reference sequence). The CDR3 DNA is TGCAGCGGTAGCGGGGGGAAAGGCACAGATACGCAGTATTTT. Its protein product is CSGSGGKGTDTQYF.

At least ten counts were recorded for this clonotype. The V gene is TRBV20-1, the J gene TRBJ1-1; the D is unclear. V lost 4 bases to trimming and J lost 0 bases, with 12 bases between them. Per germline, CDR1 DFQATT and CDR2 SNEGSKA (reference sequence). The CDR3 loop spans 14 amino acids. This chain's CDR3 is CSANLERLNTEAFF. The CDR3 region has the DNA TGCAGTGCTAACCTCGAGAGATTGAACACTGAAGCTTTCTTT.

This clonotype has at least ten counts. This chain connects TRBV7-3 to TRBJ2-7; D is possibly TRBD2 (5 bases). In germline, CDR1 is SGHTA, CDR2 FQGTGA. Trimming removed 5 bases at V and 7 bases at J, with 18 bases between. This CDR3 has 14 amino acids. DNA of the CDR3: TGTGCCAGCAGCCTAGCCGGCCGGTACGGTGAGCAGTACTTC. Residues: CASSLAGRYGEQYF.

This clonotype was counted at least ten times. The V and J genes are TRBV30 and TRBJ1-5, with D uncertain. The germline V and J ends were trimmed by 1 base and 5 bases, with 12 bases remaining between them. This CDR3 has 14 amino acids. Per the germline V gene, CDR1 is GTSNPN and CDR2 is SVGIG (reference sequence). CDR3 sequence: CAWSALQSHQPQHF. Written as DNA, the CDR3 is TGTGCCTGGAGTGCTCTTCAGTCCCATCAGCCCCAGCATTTT.

This clonotype was observed many times. This chain links TRBV20-1 with TRBJ2-7; 9 nucleotides match TRBD2. CDR3 length: 17 amino acids. CDR1 is DFQATT and CDR2 is SNEGSKA in the germline V gene (reference sequence). J lost 0 bases, V lost 0 bases, and 9 bases had no gene match. In DNA, the CDR3 is TGCAGTGCTAGAGACCCCACCGGAGCGGGGGGCTCCTACGAGCAGTACTTC. Encoded protein: CSARDPTGAGGSYEQYF.

This clonotype was found many times. The V gene is TRBV25-1, the J gene TRBJ1-4, with TRBD1 matching 8 bases. This CDR3 has 13 residues. Germline loops: CDR1 MGHDK, CDR2 SYGVNS. Unmatched junction bases numbered 9, after V lost 7 bases and J lost 11 bases. As DNA, the CDR3 is TGTGCCAGCAATTTGGACAGGGAGTCGAAACTGTTTTTT. Translating it yields CASNLDRESKLFF.

This clonotype was counted many times. The chain employs TRBV5-1 and TRBJ2-1, with TRBD1 matching over 9 bases. Germline loops: CDR1 SGHRS, CDR2 YFSETQ. The ends lost 0 bases at V and 8 bases at J; junction bases unmatched: 6. The length of the CDR3 is 15 residues. The CDR3: CASSLEGTGIDEQFF. In DNA form, the CDR3 reads TGCGCCAGCAGCTTGGAGGGGACAGGGATCGATGAGCAGTTCTTC. Based on the CDR3 plus reference TRBV5-1 and TRBJ2-1, the full variable domain is KAGVTQTPRYLIKTRGQQVTLSCSPISGHRSVSWYQQTPGQGLQFLFEYFSETQRNKGNFPGRFSGRQFSNSRSEMNVSTLELGDSALYLCASSLEGTGIDEQFFGPGTRLTVL.

This clonotype was counted ten times or more. V gene TRBV20-1 combines with J gene TRBJ2-2; 8 positions match TRBD1. V shed 3 bases and J 1 base; nucleotides not matched to a gene: 16. CDR1 and CDR2 from the germline V gene are DFQATT and SNEGSKA (reference sequence). CDR3 size: 19 residues. The CDR3 bases are TGCAGTGCTAGCCGACAGGGGCCGGGCCTAGTTGGGAACACCGGGGAGCTGTTTTTT. This gives the protein CSASRQGPGLVGNTGELFF.

The table lists this clonotype with many counts. The chain combines TRBV29-1 with TRBJ1-3; D possibly corresponds to TRBD1 (6 bases). The CDR3 runs to 14 residues. Germline loops: CDR1 SQVTM, CDR2 ANQGSEA. Trimming left V 6 bases short and J 1 base short, with 13 bases between. The CDR3 region is CSVDLTGSGNTIYF. Here the CDR3 DNA reads TGCAGCGTGGATCTTACAGGGTCTGGAAACACCATATATTTT.

This clonotype was counted ten times or more. The rearrangement joins TRBV6-4 to TRBJ2-6; D call uncertain. The CDR3 covers 15 residues. V lost 0 bases and J lost 0, with 3 bases in between. Germline V CDR1 and CDR2: MRHNA, SNTAGT. The CDR3 DNA reads TGTGCCAGCAGTGACTCGAACTCTGGGGCCAACGTCCTGACTTTC. Amino acid sequence: CASSDSNSGANVLTF.

This clonotype was detected many times. The V call is TRBV9, the J call TRBJ1-5; TRBD1 matches 7 bases. CDR3 size: 15 residues. V gave up 0 bases and J gave up 4 bases; unmatched junction bases: 4. Per germline, CDR1 SGDLS and CDR2 YYNGEE. The CDR3 nucleotides read TGTGCCAGCAGCGTAGGGGACAGCCTAAATCAGCCCCAGCATTTT. Translating it yields CASSVGDSLNQPQHF.

This clonotype has at least ten counts. The chain has TRBV30 and TRBJ2-3; D unresolved. CDR1 and CDR2 from the germline V gene are GTSNPN and SVGIG (reference sequence). This CDR3 is built from 14 residues. V was cut by 0 bases and J by 1 base, with 8 bases left in between. As DNA, the CDR3 is TGTGCCTGGAGTGTAGGGCTCCGCACAGATACGCAGTATTTT. Translating gives CAWSVGLRTDTQYF.

With regard to this clonotype: The conserved phenylalanine or tryptophan is not found at the CDR3 terminus, so this likely reflects a read error. The DNA is omitted, as the CDR3 cannot be located on it reliably, and the CDR3 follows TCRdb's listing. This rearrangement joins TRBV29-1 to TRBJ1-2. The CDR3 length is 14 residues, termini included. Germline assignment: CDR1 SQVTM and CDR2 ANQGSEA. The CDR3 loop is CSVVHTESNYGYTL.

This clonotype was counted many times. The CDR3 sequence is CSARPLQGGTEAFF. The CDR3, as DNA: TGCAGTGCCCGGCCCCTACAGGGAGGCACTGAAGCTTTCTTT. V and J are TRBV20-1 and TRBJ1-1; D possibly corresponds to TRBD1 (6 bases). This CDR3 region has 14 residues. The germline CDR1 and CDR2 sequences are DFQATT and SNEGSKA (reference sequence). V was clipped by 6 bases and J by 4 bases, with 18 bases between them.

Many counts were recorded for this clonotype. The chain links TRBV7-2 to TRBJ2-3; D assignment may be TRBD1 or TRBD2 (5 bases each). The CDR3 runs 16 residues. Germline lookup yields CDR1 SGHTA and CDR2 FQGNSA. V was trimmed by 0 bases and J by 1 base, leaving 11 bases between them. Here the CDR3 DNA reads TGTGCCAGCAGCTTAGCGCTGGGGGTAGGCACAGATACGCAGTATTTT. This encodes CASSLALGVGTDTQYF.

The chain has TRBV3-1 and TRBJ2-1; TRBD1 aligns across 10 bases. V lost 3 bases and J lost 7; bases outside the gene matches: 6. Germline V gene data show CDR1 as LGHDT and CDR2 as YNNKEL (reference sequence). The CDR3 spans 15 residues. The CDR3 DNA follows: TGTGCCAGCAGCCACGGACAGGGGGGCGGAAATGAGCAGTTCTTC. It specifies CASSHGQGGGNEQFF.

Many counts were recorded for this clonotype. This chain uses TRBV6-6 with TRBJ1-2; D not certain. V was pared by 0 bases and J by 3 bases, with 5 bases between. Germline values: CDR1 MNHNY, CDR2 SVGAGI (reference sequence). This CDR3 comprises 13 residues. The CDR3 spells CASSYSLDYGYTF. The CDR3 coding sequence is TGTGCCAGCAGTTACTCCCTTGACTATGGCTACACCTTC.

The sample holds many counts of this clonotype. The rearrangement links TRBV5-1 to TRBJ2-7; 7 positions match TRBD2. The CDR3 has 15 amino acids. Trimming at V came to 1 base and at J to 2 bases, leaving 6 bases not matched to a gene. The germline V gene encodes CDR1 SGHRS and CDR2 YFSETQ. This CDR3 reads CASSLRAGVTYEQYF. The CDR3 DNA is TGCGCCAGCAGCTTGAGGGCGGGGGTGACCTACGAGCAGTACTTC. Drawing the rest from reference TRBV5-1 and TRBJ2-7, the complete variable domain is KAGVTQTPRYLIKTRGQQVTLSCSPISGHRSVSWYQQTPGQGLQFLFEYFSETQRNKGNFPGRFSGRQFSNSRSEMNVSTLELGDSALYLCASSLRAGVTYEQYFGPGTRLTVT.

This clonotype came up many times. The CDR3 loop reads CATSPRGTGRGTEAFF. CDR3 sequence (DNA): TGTGCCACCAGCCCTAGGGGCACAGGGAGGGGCACTGAAGCTTTCTTT. The V gene is TRBV15, the J gene TRBJ1-1; D is possibly TRBD1 (6 bases). The CDR3 is 16 residues long. V lost 5 bases to trimming and J lost 4 bases, with 20 bases between them. CDR1 LNHNV and CDR2 YYDKDF come from the germline V gene (reference sequence).

This clonotype was detected many times. The V call is TRBV3-1, the J call TRBJ1-5; 7 nucleotides align to TRBD1. From germline, CDR1 is LGHDT and CDR2 YNNKEL (reference sequence). The CDR3 sequence is 15 residues long. Unmatched junction bases numbered 5, after V lost 4 bases and J lost 2 bases. The CDR3 DNA is TGTGCCAGCAGCCCGAACAGGGGAGGCAATCAGCCCCAGCATTTT. Translating gives CASSPNRGGNQPQHF.